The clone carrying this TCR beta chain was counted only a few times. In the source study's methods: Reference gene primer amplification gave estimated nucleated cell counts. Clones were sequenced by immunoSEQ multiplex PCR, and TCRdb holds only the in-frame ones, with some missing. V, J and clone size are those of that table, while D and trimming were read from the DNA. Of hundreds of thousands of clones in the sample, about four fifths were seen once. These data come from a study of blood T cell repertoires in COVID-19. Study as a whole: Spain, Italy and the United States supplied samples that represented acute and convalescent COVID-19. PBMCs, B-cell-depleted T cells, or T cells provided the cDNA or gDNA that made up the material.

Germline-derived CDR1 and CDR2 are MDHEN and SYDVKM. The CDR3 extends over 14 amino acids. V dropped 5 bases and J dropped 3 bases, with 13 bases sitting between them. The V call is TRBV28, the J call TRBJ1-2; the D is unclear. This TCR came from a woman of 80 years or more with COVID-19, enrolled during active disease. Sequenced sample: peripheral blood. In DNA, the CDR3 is TGTGCCAGCAGTCATGGGCCCCTTGACTATGGCTACACCTTC. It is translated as CASSHGPLDYGYTF.